The 20 T cell receptor beta chains below were found in one sample sequenced in a study of radiation and T cells in renal cell carcinoma. Assay: immunoSEQ multiplex PCR; the TCRdb copy retains only in-frame clones and omits some. The sample carries 100,000 to 150,000 clones, around 84% recorded once. The time point here: baseline pretreatment blood. Described treatment: 15 Gy SBRT to primary tumor, nephrectomy 4 weeks later. Sequenced here: blood, sampled from a patient whose treatment included radiotherapy and nephrectomy. These receptors were taken from a woman aged 55-70 years with renal cell carcinoma.

This clone was counted once. V gene TRBV5-1 combines with J gene TRBJ1-3, with no clear D. V lost 3 bases and J lost 0, with 13 bases in between. The CDR3 extends over 16 amino acids. Germline lookup yields CDR1 SGHRS and CDR2 YFSETQ. CDR3 DNA sequence: TGCGCCAGCAGCTGGGAGTCCCCTAGCTCTGGAAACACCATATATTTT. It specifies CASSWESPSSGNTIYF.

This clone has just one count. CDR3 coding DNA: TGTGCCAGCAGCGTAGCCAGGGGGGACACTGAAGCTTTCTTT. Translated: CASSVARGDTEAFF. The rearrangement joins TRBV9 to TRBJ1-1; 7 bases map to TRBD1. With 0 bases clipped from V and 3 bases from J, the junction kept 2 bases outside the gene matches. There are 14 residues in the CDR3. Looked up from germline, CDR1 is SGDLS and CDR2 is YYNGEE. The entire variable domain, with the rest obtained from reference TRBV9 and TRBJ1-1, is as follows: DSGVTQTPKHLITATGQRVTLRCSPRSGDLSVYWYQQSLDQGLQFLIQYYNGEERAKGNILERFSAQQFPDLHSELNLSSLELGDSALYFCASSVARGDTEAFFGQGTRLTVV.

The genes are TRBV18 and TRBJ1-5, with D possibly being TRBD1 (5 bases). V was cut by 3 bases and J by 4 bases, with 16 bases left in between. Germline assignment: CDR1 KGHSH and CDR2 LQKENI. The CDR3 contains 16 residues. CDR3: CASSPGGERKNQPQHF. Written as DNA, the CDR3 is TGTGCCAGCTCACCGGGGGGGGAGAGGAAAAATCAGCCCCAGCATTTT. Drawing the rest from reference TRBV18 and TRBJ1-5, the complete variable domain is NAGVMQNPRHLVRRRGQEARLRCSPMKGHSHVYWYRQLPEEGLKFMVYLQKENIIDESGMPKERFSAEFPKEGPSILRIQQVVRGDSAAYFCASSPGGERKNQPQHFGDGTRLSIL.

This chain joins TRBV11-2 and TRBJ1-5; the D gene is possibly TRBD1 (6 bases). The V end lost 1 base, the J end lost 5 bases, and 15 bases lay between the germline ends. The CDR3 sequence is 16 residues long. CDR1 and CDR2 (germline): SGHAT, FQNNGV. CDR3 bases: TGTGCCAGCAGCTTAGGGCAAGGACAGAGATATCAGCCCCAGCATTTT. Translation: CASSLGQGQRYQPQHF. Complete variable domain (other parts from reference TRBV11-2 and TRBJ1-5): EAGVAQSPRYKIIEKRQSVAFWCNPISGHATLYWYQQILGQGPKLLIQFQNNGVVDDSQLPKDRFSAERLKGVDSTLKIQPAKLEDSAVYLCASSLGQGQRYQPQHFGDGTRLSIL.

The chain combines TRBV7-2 with TRBJ1-1; 11 nucleotides match TRBD1. J was trimmed by 3 bases and V by 5 bases; bases with no gene match: 11. There are 17 residues in the CDR3. The germline gives CDR1 SGHTA, CDR2 FQGNSA. The CDR3 is CASSPVGQGVSDTEAFF. In nucleotides, the CDR3 is TGTGCCAGCAGCCCGGTGGGACAGGGGGTCTCGGACACTGAAGCTTTCTTT.

The genes are TRBV9 and TRBJ1-6; D is ambiguous. This CDR3 has 14 residues. The V end was cut by 5 bases, the J end by 6 bases, with 12 bases between. Germline V CDR1 and CDR2: SGDLS, YYNGEE. The CDR3 here is CASSSGQPNSPLHF. CDR3 coding DNA: TGTGCCAGCAGTTCCGGGCAGCCTAATTCACCCCTCCACTTT.

V and J are TRBV7-2 and TRBJ1-2; D possibly corresponds to TRBD1 (5 bases). Germline V gene sequence: CDR1 SGHTA, CDR2 FQGNSA. The V gene lost 5 bases and the J gene lost 6 bases, with 19 bases spanning the gap. The CDR3 is 15 residues long. The CDR3: CASSPYAARENGYTF. In DNA form, the CDR3 reads TGTGCCAGCAGCCCCTACGCCGCCAGGGAGAATGGCTACACCTTC.

The chain uses TRBV2 and TRBJ2-7; possibly TRBD2 for D (5 bases). CDR3 length: 12 residues. V was clipped by 7 bases and J by 6 bases, with 13 bases between them. Germline CDR1 SNHLY, CDR2 FYNNEI. CDR3 sequence reads: CASTGLQVEQYF. CDR3 in DNA: TGTGCCAGCACCGGACTCCAGGTCGAGCAGTACTTC.

This clone was observed once. The chain joins TRBV7-9 to TRBJ2-1; a weak D match, TRBD1 (5 bases). Trimming took 1 base from V and 7 from J, leaving 17 bases between them. The CDR3 runs to 16 residues. Germline V lookup: CDR1 SEHNR, CDR2 FQNEAQ (reference sequence). CDR3 loop: CASSLVPGPFGNEQFF. Written as DNA, the CDR3 is TGTGCCAGCAGCTTAGTTCCAGGGCCCTTCGGAAATGAGCAGTTCTTC.

A single count supports this clone. V is TRBV5-4 and J is TRBJ1-6; TRBD1 is a possible D gene (5 bases). Germline V lookup: CDR1 SGHNT, CDR2 YYREEE (reference sequence). The ends were cut back, 3 bases at V and 0 bases at J, with 16 bases in the middle. The CDR3 contains 18 residues. The DNA of the CDR3 is TGTGCCAGCAGCTCGGGGGATACTCAGGGCTCCTATAATTCACCCCTCCACTTT. It translates to CASSSGDTQGSYNSPLHF.

The rearrangement links TRBV4-1 to TRBJ1-5, with a possible D match to TRBD1 (6 bases). Germline loops: CDR1 MGHRA, CDR2 YSYEKL. The length of the CDR3 is 16 residues. Trimming left V 4 bases short and J 5 bases short, with 18 bases between. The CDR3 is CASSLRGQAPDQPQHF. The CDR3 nucleotides read TGCGCCAGCAGCCTTCGGGGGCAGGCTCCTGATCAGCCCCAGCATTTT.

The chain joins TRBV19 to TRBJ2-1, with a possible D match to TRBD2 (5 bases). V lost 7 bases to trimming and J lost 10 bases, with 17 bases between them. Germline CDR1 LNHDA, CDR2 SQIVND (reference sequence). The CDR3 is 13 residues long. In DNA, the CDR3 is TGTGCCAGTACCGTTGGACTTGTCTGGGAGCAGTTCTTC. Encoded protein: CASTVGLVWEQFF.

This clone was detected only once. This sequence joins TRBV6-6 and TRBJ2-5; D not certain. The J call may be wrong; the DNA end is better matched by TRBJ2-7. This CDR3 has 15 residues. Per the germline V gene, CDR1 is MNHNY and CDR2 is SVGAGI (reference sequence). Written as DNA, the CDR3 is TGTGCCAGCAGTTACTCAGGGTTAAGGTCCTACGAGCAGTACTTC. It specifies CASSYSGLRSYEQYF.

The chain is built from TRBV10-3 and TRBJ1-6, with a possible D match to TRBD1 (5 bases). CDR1 and CDR2 (germline): ENHRY, SYGVKD. The CDR3 spans 15 residues. Trimming stripped 6 bases from V and 0 bases from J, with 9 bases between. The CDR3 DNA reads TGTGCCATCAGAGGGGAAGTCTCCTATAATTCACCCCTCCACTTT. This codes for CAIRGEVSYNSPLHF.

The chain links TRBV6-1 to TRBJ2-3, with D perhaps matching TRBD1 or TRBD2 (5 bases each). Trimming removed 4 bases from V and 2 bases from J, with 10 bases in between. The CDR3 covers 14 residues. Germline CDR1 reads MNHNS; CDR2 reads SASEGT. In DNA, the CDR3 is TGTGCCAGCAGTGTTAGGGACGACACAGATACGCAGTATTTT. It is translated as CASSVRDDTDTQYF.

The V and J genes are TRBV10-3 and TRBJ2-5; a weak D match, TRBD1 (5 bases). Germline loops: CDR1 ENHRY, CDR2 SYGVKD. The V end lost 0 bases, the J end lost 3 bases, and 11 bases lay between the germline ends. The CDR3 loop spans 15 amino acids. The CDR3 sequence: CAISESTGREETQYF. CDR3 nucleotide sequence: TGTGCCATCAGTGAGTCGACCGGCAGGGAAGAGACCCAGTACTTC.

J is TRBJ2-1 and V is TRBV18, with 9 bases fitting TRBD1. The CDR3 length is 17 residues. V lost 3 bases to trimming and J lost 0 bases; unmatched junction nucleotides: 6. Per the germline V gene, CDR1 is KGHSH and CDR2 is LQKENI. The CDR3, as DNA: TGTGCCAGCTCACCGGGACAGGGCCCCAGCTCCTACAATGAGCAGTTCTTC. Amino acid sequence: CASSPGQGPSSYNEQFF. The variable domain in full, completed from reference TRBV18 and TRBJ2-1, reads NAGVMQNPRHLVRRRGQEARLRCSPMKGHSHVYWYRQLPEEGLKFMVYLQKENIIDESGMPKERFSAEFPKEGPSILRIQQVVRGDSAAYFCASSPGQGPSSYNEQFFGPGTRLTVL.

The chain uses TRBV4-2 and TRBJ2-2; 12 bases map to TRBD2. The length of the CDR3 is 18 residues. V trimming: 4 bases; J trimming: 3 bases; junction bases outside the gene matches: 9. Looked up from germline, CDR1 is LGHNA and CDR2 is YNFKEQ. In DNA form, the CDR3 reads TGTGCCAGCAGCCCCCTAGCGGGGGGGACTGGGGACACCGGGGAGCTGTTTTTT. As protein: CASSPLAGGTGDTGELFF.

This clone was seen only a few times. This chain uses TRBV2 with TRBJ1-6; D is possibly TRBD1 (5 bases). V was pared by 7 bases and J by 10 bases, with 14 bases between. The CDR3 has 13 residues. The V gene's germline CDR1 is SNHLY and CDR2 FYNNEI. CDR3 in DNA: TGTGCCAGCACGGCTGGGGGGATCTCACCCCTCCACTTT. It is translated as CASTAGGISPLHF. Based on the CDR3 plus reference TRBV2 and TRBJ1-6, the full variable domain is EPEVTQTPSHQVTQMGQEVILRCVPISNHLYFYWYRQILGQKVEFLVSFYNNEISEKSEIFDDQFSVERPDGSNFTLKIRSTKLEDSAMYFCASTAGGISPLHFGNGTRLTVT.

The V and J genes are TRBV5-6 and TRBJ2-5; 12 bases are shared with TRBD2. V gave up 4 bases and J gave up 5 bases; unmatched junction bases: 9. Germline values: CDR1 SGHDT, CDR2 YYEEEE. CDR3 size: 16 residues. CDR3 nucleotide sequence: TGTGCCAGCAGCAGACTAGCGGGAGATCATGAGGAGACCCAGTACTTC. This encodes CASSRLAGDHEETQYF.